The T cell receptor (beta chain) described here comes from a study of CD8 T cells in Susac syndrome (dated by TCRdb to about 2019). Turning to the overall study: Whether CD8+ T cell activation and differentiation in Susac syndrome was antigen driven was tested using repertoire sequencing. CD8+ T cell repertoire clonality was compared between some 12 healthy donors, around 14 Susac syndrome patients and some 15 multiple sclerosis patients. Broader findings and caveats from the paper: The number of individuals in the TCR sequencing and HLA analysis was acknowledged as relatively small.

Via the germline V gene (reference sequence), CDR1 is MNHEY and CDR2 SMNVEV. The CDR3 numbers 17 residues from cysteine through phenylalanine. Only the CDR3 part of the read is kept: 51 bases, read in frame from the first base. Trimmed from V: 4 bases; trimmed from J: 8 bases; junction bases lacking a gene match: 14. Remarks on this clonotype: No antigen is known for it. Base qualities are not at hand, and no much larger clone is one base apart.

Peripheral blood CD8+ and CD4+ T cells from healthy donors, Susac syndrome patients and multiple sclerosis patients were profiled by high-throughput TCR beta sequencing. The healthy donors served as controls matched for age and sex. Bulk CD8+ and CD4+ T cells were purified by magnetic negative isolation, while CD8+ TEMRA cells were enriched using FACS. Blood was collected in EDTA tubes and processed within 24 hours, with PBMCs isolated through density gradient centrifugation. PBMCs intended for TCR sequencing were cryopreserved in liquid nitrogen and were subsequently thawed in a 37 degrees C water bath. A purity of at least 90% was achieved for sorted or isolated CD4+, CD8+ and CD8+ TEMRA cells. RNA was extracted using the RNeasy kit, and about 0.5 to 1 ug of the RNA was reverse transcribed with random hexamers. The immunoSEQ multiplex PCR assay, covering 54 Vbeta and 13 Jbeta segments, was used to amplify TCR beta CDR3 regions. PCR amplification bias was corrected by using a synthetic template baseline for primer optimization and computational correction. The original methods were these. Reads were assigned to V, D and J genes according to IMGT and analyzed in immunoSEQ Analyzer, with only productive sequences retained. Clonality was computed as one minus Shannon entropy normalized by log2 of the number of productive unique sequences. Public and private clones were assessed among the 100 most prevalent clones of each patient and control. A clone was defined as Susac-specific if it was absent from the healthy and MS cohorts, from some 1,100 published viral clones and from other ImmuneACCESS disease sequences. Using fastp trimming at Q25 and MiXCR clonotype assembly, TCRdb reanalyzed the public sequencing data and kept in-frame beta chains. Every CDR3 protein is listed once, alongside the most common genes and DNA of its rows. TCRdb assigned the V and J calls; the authors' analysis was not used. This sample holds some 60,000 distinct CDR3 sequences; roughly 92% were observed only once. Approximately 0.21% of the sample lies in the top ten.

The sequenced sample consisted of CD8+ T cells from PBMCs. The TCR sequence derives from a human donor in good health. The chain uses TRBV27 and TRBJ2-1; 10 junctional bases match TRBD1. The CDR3 corresponds to CASSSFPTGGEGHEQFF. The DNA sequence is TGTGCCAGCAGTTCCTTCCCGACAGGGGGCGAGGGGCATGAGCAGTTCTTC.